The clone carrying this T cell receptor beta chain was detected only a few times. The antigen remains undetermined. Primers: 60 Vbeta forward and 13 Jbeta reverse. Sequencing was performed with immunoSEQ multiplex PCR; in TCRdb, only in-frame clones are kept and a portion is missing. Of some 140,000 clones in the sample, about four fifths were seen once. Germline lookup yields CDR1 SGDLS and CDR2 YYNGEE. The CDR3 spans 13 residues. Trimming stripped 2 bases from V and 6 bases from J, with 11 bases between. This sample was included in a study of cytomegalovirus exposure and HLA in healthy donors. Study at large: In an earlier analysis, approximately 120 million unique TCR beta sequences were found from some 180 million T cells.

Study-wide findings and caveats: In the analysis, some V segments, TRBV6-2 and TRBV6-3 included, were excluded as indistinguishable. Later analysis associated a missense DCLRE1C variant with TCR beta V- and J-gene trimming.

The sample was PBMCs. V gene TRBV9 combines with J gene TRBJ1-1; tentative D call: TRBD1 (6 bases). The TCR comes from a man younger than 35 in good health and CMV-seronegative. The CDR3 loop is CASSVWDNSEAFF. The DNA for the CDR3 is TGTGCCAGCAGCGTTTGGGACAACTCTGAAGCTTTCTTT. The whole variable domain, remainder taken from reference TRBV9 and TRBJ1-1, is DSGVTQTPKHLITATGQRVTLRCSPRSGDLSVYWYQQSLDQGLQFLIQYYNGEERAKGNILERFSAQQFPDLHSELNLSSLELGDSALYFCASSVWDNSEAFFGQGTRLTVV.